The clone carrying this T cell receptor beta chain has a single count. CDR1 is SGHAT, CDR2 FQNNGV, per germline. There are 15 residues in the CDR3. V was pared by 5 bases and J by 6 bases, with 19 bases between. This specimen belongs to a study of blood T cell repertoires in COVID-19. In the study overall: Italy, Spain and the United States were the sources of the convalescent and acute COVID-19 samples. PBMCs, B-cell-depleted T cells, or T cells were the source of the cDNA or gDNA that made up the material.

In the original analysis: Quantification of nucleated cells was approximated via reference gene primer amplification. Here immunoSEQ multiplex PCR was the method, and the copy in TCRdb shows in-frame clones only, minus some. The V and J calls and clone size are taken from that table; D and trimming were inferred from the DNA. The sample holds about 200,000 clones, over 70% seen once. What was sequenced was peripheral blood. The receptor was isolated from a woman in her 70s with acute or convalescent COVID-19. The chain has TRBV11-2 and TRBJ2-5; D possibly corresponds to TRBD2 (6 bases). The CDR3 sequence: CASSREGTSLKTQYF. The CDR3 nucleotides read TGTGCCAGCAGCCGAGAGGGGACTTCACTTAAGACCCAGTACTTC.